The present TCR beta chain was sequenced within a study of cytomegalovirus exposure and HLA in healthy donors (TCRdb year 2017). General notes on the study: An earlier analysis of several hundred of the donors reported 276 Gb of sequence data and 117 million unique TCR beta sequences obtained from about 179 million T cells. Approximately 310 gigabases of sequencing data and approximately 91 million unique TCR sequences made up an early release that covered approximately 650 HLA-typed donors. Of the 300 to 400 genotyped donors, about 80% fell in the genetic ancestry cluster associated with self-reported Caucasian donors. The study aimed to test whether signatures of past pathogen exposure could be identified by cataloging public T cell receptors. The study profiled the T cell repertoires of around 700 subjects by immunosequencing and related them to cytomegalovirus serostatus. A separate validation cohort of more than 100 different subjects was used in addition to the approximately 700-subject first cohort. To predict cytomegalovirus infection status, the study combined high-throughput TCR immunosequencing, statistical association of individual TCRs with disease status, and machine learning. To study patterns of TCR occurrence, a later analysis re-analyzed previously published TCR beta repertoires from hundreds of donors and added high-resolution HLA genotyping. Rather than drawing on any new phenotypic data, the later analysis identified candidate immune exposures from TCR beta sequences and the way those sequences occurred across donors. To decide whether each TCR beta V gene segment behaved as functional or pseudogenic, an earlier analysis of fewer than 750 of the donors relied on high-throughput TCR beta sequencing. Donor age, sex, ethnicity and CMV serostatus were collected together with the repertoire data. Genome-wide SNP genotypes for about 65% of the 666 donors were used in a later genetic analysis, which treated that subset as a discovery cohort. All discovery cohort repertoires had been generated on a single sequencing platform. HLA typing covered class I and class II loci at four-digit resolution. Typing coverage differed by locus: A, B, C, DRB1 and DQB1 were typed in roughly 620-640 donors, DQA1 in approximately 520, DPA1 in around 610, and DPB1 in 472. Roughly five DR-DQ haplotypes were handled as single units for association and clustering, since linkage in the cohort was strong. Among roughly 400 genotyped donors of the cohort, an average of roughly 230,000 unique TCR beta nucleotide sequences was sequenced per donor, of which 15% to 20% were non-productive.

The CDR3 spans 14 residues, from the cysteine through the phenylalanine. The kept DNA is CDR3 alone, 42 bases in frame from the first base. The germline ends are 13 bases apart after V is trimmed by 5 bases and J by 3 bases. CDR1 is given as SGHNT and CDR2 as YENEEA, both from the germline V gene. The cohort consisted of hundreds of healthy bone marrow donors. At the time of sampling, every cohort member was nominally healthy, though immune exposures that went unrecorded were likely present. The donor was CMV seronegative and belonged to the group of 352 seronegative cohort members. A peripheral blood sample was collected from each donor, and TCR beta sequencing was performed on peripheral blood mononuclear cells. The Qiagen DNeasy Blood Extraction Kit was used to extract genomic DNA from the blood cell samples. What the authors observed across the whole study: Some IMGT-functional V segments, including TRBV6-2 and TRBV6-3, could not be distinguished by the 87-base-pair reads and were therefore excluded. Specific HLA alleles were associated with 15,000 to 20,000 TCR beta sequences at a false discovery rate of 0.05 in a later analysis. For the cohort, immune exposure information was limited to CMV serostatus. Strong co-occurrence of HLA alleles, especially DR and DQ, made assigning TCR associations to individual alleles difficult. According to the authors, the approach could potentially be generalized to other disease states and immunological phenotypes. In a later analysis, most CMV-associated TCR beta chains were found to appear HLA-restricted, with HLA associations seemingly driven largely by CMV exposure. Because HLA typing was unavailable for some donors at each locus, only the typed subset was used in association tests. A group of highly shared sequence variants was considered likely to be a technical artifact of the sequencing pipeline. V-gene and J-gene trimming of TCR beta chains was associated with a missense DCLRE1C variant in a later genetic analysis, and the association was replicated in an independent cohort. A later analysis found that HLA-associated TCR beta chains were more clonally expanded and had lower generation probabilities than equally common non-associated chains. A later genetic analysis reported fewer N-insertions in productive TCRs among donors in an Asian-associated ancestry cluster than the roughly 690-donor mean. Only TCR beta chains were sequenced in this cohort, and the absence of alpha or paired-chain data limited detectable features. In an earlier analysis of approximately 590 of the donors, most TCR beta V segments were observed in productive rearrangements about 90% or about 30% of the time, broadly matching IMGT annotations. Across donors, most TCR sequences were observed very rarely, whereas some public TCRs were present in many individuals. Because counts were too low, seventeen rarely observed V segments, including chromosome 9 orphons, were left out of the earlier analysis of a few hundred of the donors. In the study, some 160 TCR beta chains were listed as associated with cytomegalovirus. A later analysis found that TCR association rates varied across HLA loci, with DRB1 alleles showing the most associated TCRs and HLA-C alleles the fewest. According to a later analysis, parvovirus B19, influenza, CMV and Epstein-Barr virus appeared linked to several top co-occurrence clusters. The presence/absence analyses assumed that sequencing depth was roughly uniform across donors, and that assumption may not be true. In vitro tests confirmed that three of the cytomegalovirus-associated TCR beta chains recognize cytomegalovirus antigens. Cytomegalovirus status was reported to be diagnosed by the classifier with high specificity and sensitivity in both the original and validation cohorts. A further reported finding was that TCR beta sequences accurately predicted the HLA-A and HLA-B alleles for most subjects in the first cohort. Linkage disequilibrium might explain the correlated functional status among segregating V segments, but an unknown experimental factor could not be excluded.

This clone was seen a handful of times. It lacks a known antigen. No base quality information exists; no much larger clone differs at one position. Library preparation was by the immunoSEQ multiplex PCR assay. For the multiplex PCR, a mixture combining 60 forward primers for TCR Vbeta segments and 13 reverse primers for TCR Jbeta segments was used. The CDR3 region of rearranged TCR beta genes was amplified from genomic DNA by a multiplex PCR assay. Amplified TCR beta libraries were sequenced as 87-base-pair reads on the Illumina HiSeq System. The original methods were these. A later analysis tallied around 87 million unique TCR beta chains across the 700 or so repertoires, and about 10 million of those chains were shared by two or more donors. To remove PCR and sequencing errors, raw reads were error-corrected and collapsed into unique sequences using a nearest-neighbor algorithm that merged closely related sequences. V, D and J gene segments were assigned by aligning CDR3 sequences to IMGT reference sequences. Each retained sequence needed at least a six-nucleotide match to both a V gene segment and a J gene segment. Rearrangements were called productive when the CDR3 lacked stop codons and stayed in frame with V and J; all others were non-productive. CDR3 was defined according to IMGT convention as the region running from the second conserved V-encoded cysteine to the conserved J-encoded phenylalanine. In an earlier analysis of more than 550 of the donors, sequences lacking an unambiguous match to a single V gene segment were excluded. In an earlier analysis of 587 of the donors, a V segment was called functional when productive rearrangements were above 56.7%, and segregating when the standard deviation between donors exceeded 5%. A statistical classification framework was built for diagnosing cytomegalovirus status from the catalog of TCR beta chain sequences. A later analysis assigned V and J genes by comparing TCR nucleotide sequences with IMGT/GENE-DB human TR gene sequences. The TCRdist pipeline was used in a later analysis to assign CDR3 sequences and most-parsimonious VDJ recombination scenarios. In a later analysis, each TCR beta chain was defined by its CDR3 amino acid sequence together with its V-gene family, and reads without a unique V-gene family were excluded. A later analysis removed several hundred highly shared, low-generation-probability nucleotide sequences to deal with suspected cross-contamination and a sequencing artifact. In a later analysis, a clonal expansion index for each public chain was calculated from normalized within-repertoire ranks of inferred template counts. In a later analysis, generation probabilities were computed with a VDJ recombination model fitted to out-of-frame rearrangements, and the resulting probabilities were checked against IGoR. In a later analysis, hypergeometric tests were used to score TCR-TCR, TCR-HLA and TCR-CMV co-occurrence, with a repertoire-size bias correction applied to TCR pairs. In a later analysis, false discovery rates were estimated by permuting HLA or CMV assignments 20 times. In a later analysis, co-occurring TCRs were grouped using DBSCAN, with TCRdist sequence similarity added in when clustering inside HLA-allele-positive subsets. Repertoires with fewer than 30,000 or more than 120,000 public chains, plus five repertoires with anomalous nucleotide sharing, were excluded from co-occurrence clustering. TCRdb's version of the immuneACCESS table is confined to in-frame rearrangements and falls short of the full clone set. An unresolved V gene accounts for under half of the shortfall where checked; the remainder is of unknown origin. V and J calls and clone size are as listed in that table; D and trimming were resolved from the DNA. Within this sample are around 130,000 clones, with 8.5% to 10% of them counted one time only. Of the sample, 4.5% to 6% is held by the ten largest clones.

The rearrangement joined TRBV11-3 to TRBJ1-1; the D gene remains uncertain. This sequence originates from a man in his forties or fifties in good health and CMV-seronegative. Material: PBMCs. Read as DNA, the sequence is TGTGCCAGCAGCCGTGGGCCGTGGGACACTGAAGCTTTCTTT. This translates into CASSRGPWDTEAFF.